A selection of T cell receptor beta chains follows, all from one sample in a study of blood T cell repertoires in COVID-19. Profiling relied on immunoSEQ multiplex PCR, and the TCRdb table lists in-frame clones only, not all of them. Of some 140,000 clones listed, less than 90% are singletons. The sequenced material came from PBMCs or T cells enriched from blood (not recorded which). The receptor source for this set is a man aged 35 to 55 with acute COVID-19. Both conserved end residues are part of each CDR3. D genes are given only for firm matches. For some rows the clone size is stated as once, few or many, or as a class when expanded; others skip it.

j_gene	v_gene	d_gene	len	abundance	CDR3aa	CDR3nt
TRBJ1-6	TRBV5-4	.	15	.	CASSFALDRNSPLHF	TGTGCCAGCAGCTTTGCCCTTGACAGAAATTCACCCCTCCACTTT
TRBJ2-2	TRBV7-9	.	14	.	CASSLSSPNGELFF	TGTGCCAGCAGCTTATCCTCACCTAATGGGGAGCTGTTTTTT
TRBJ2-7	TRBV4-3	.	13	.	CASSQDIYYEQYF	TGCGCCAGCAGCCAAGATATCTACTACGAGCAGTACTTC
TRBJ2-1	TRBV7-2	TRBD2	15	few	CASKRTSGYVGEQFF	TGTGCCAGCAAGCGGACTAGCGGTTACGTCGGTGAGCAGTTCTTC
TRBJ1-2	TRBV6-2/TRBV6-3	.	13	.	CASSLSGAEGYTF	TGTGCCAGCAGCCTATCAGGGGCAGAAGGCTACACCTTC
TRBJ1-5	TRBV7-2	TRBD1	16	.	CASSLEGTGVNQPQHF	TGTGCCAGCAGCTTAGAAGGGACAGGGGTGAATCAGCCCCAGCATTTT
TRBJ2-3	TRBV3-1/TRBV3-2	.	14	.	CASSSEFPRDTQYF	TGTGCCAGCAGTTCCGAGTTTCCGAGGGATACGCAGTATTTT
TRBJ1-2	TRBV18	.	14	once	CASSPPGRSRGSHF	TGTGCCAGCTCACCACCAGGGCGGAGCAGGGGCTCACACTTC
TRBJ2-5	TRBV5-4	TRBD1	14	.	CATGRSTGQETQYF	TGTGCCACCGGTCGGTCGACAGGGCAAGAGACCCAGTACTTC
TRBJ2-5	TRBV5-4	TRBD2	16	.	CASSSAGTSGRETQYF	TGTGCCAGCAGCTCAGCCGGGACTAGCGGGAGAGAGACCCAGTACTTC
TRBJ2-7	TRBV28	TRBD2	13	.	CATLTSARYEQYF	TGTGCCACCCTGACTAGCGCTCGATACGAGCAGTACTTC
TRBJ1-5	TRBV4-3	.	14	.	CASSQDRGLQPQHF	TGCGCCAGCAGCCAAGATAGGGGCTTGCAGCCCCAGCATTTT
TRBJ2-7	TRBV3-1/TRBV3-2	TRBD2	15	.	CASSTSGRGTYEQYF	TGTGCCAGTTCGACTAGCGGGAGGGGAACCTACGAGCAGTACTTC
TRBJ1-3	TRBV15	TRBD1	13	.	CATSRGQGYTIYF	TGTGCCACCAGCAGAGGACAGGGATACACCATATATTTT
TRBJ2-3	TRBV11-3	TRBD1	16	.	CASSLESGQGTDTQYF	TGTGCCAGCAGCTTAGAGTCGGGACAGGGCACAGATACGCAGTATTTT
TRBJ1-4	TRBV18	TRBD1	15	once	CASSSDRGVNEKLFF	TGTGCCAGCTCATCAGACAGGGGGGTAAATGAAAAACTGTTTTTT
TRBJ2-4	TRBV4-2	.	13	.	CASSQDRGNIQYF	TGTGCCAGCAGCCAAGATCGGGGGAACATTCAGTACTTC
TRBJ1-6	TRBV18	TRBD1	15	few	CASSSPDRYNSPLHF	TGTGCCAGCTCATCCCCGGACAGGTACAATTCACCCCTCCACTTT
TRBJ2-1	TRBV6-5	.	15	.	CASSYMVSDYNEQFF	TGTGCCAGCAGTTACATGGTCAGCGACTACAATGAGCAGTTCTTC
TRBJ2-5	TRBV7-2	TRBD2	15	.	CASRRSGAYQETQYF	TGTGCCAGCAGGCGTAGCGGGGCGTACCAAGAGACCCAGTACTTC
TRBJ1-1	TRBV2	.	14	.	CASSVYNRGTEAFF	TGTGCCAGCAGTGTGTACAATAGAGGTACTGAAGCTTTCTTT
TRBJ2-5	TRBV11-3	TRBD2	15	.	CASSLGTSGWETQYF	TGTGCCAGCAGCTTAGGGACTAGCGGGTGGGAGACCCAGTACTTC
TRBJ1-4	TRBV12-3/TRBV12-4	.	12	few	CASSEYREKLFF	TGTGCCAGCAGTGAGTACAGGGAAAAACTGTTTTTT
TRBJ2-3	TRBV7-6	.	16	.	CASSPRQARATDTQYF	TGTGCCAGCAGCCCCCGACAGGCCAGGGCCACAGATACGCAGTATTTT
TRBJ1-1	TRBV3-1/TRBV3-2	.	14	.	CASSPGQMNTEAFF	TGTGCCAGCAGCCCAGGCCAGATGAACACTGAAGCTTTCTTT
TRBJ1-4	TRBV27	TRBD1	19	.	CASSSRFGTGGGANEKLFF	TGTGCCAGCAGTTCCCGGTTTGGGACAGGGGGCGGGGCTAATGAAAAACTGTTTTTT
TRBJ2-5	TRBV7-9	.	15	once	CASSLEGTTEETQYF	TGTGCCAGCAGCTTAGAGGGGACAACGGAAGAGACCCAGTACTTC
TRBJ2-2	TRBV7-9	TRBD2	16	.	CASSLGTSGNTGELFF	TGTGCCAGCAGCTTGGGGACTAGCGGTAACACCGGGGAGCTGTTTTTT
TRBJ1-2	TRBV30	.	15	.	CAWSVPPQGSYGYTF	TGTGCCTGGAGTGTCCCTCCACAGGGTTCATATGGCTACACCTTC
TRBJ1-1	TRBV6-5	.	13	.	CASSSPGGEEAFF	TGTGCCAGCAGTTCCCCTGGGGGGGAGGAAGCTTTCTTT